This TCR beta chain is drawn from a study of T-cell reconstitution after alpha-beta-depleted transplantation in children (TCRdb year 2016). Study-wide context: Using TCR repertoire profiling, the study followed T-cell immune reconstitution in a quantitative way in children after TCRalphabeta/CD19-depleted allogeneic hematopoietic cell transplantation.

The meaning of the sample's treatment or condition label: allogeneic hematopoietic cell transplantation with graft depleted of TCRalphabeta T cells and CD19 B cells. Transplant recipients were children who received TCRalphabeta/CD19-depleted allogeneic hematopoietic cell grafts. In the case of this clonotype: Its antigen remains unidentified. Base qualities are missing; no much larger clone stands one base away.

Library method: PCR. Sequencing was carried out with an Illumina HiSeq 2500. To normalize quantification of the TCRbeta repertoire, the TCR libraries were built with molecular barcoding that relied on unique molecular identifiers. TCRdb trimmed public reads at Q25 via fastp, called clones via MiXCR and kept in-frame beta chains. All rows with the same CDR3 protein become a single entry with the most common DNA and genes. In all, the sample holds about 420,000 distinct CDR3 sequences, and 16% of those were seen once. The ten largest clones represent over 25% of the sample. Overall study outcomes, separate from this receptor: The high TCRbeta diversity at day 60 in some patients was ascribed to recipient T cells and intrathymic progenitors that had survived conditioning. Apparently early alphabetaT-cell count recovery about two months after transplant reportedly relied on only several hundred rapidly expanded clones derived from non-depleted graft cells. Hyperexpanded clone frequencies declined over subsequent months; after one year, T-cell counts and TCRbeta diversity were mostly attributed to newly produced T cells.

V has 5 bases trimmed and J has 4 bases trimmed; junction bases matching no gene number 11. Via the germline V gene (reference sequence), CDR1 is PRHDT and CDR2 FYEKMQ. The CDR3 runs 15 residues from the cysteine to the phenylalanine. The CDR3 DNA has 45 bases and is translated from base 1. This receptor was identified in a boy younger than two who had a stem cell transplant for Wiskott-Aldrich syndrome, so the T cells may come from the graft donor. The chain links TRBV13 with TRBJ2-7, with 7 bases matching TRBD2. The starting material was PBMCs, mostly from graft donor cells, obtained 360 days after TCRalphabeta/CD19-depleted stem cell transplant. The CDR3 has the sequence CASSPLSSGGYEQYF. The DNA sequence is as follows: TGTGCCAGCAGCCCCCTTTCTTCGGGAGGTTACGAGCAGTACTTC.